This TCR beta chain was found in a study of cytomegalovirus exposure and HLA in healthy donors (dated by TCRdb to 2016 to 2017). Study-wide context: An earlier analysis of 587 of the donors reported 250 to 350 Gb of sequence data and around 110 million unique TCR beta sequences obtained from about 170 million T cells. Rather than drawing on any new phenotypic data, the later analysis identified candidate immune exposures from TCR beta sequences and the way those sequences occurred across donors. To predict cytomegalovirus infection status, the study brought together high-throughput TCR immunosequencing, statistical association of individual TCRs with disease status, and machine learning. The study aimed to test whether cataloging public T cell receptors could reveal signatures of past pathogen exposure. An early release that covered fewer than 750 HLA-typed donors contained about 300 gigabases of sequencing data and 65 million to 100 million unique TCR sequences. Among some 400 genotyped donors of the cohort, an average of about 240,000 unique TCR beta nucleotide sequences was sequenced per donor, of which about 18% were non-productive. A separate validation cohort of roughly 130 different subjects was used in addition to the approximately 700-subject first cohort. The T cell repertoires of some 670 subjects were profiled by immunosequencing and related to cytomegalovirus serostatus. An earlier analysis of fewer than 700 of the donors applied high-throughput TCR beta sequencing to assess whether each TCR beta V gene segment acted as functional or pseudogenic. Donor age, sex, ethnicity and CMV serostatus were compiled together with the repertoire data. HLA typing covered class I and class II loci at four-digit resolution. In a later genetic analysis, genome-wide SNP genotypes for 398 of the 666 donors were used, and that subset was treated as a discovery cohort. Of the roughly 390 genotyped donors, 75% to 85% were placed in the genetic ancestry cluster associated with self-reported Caucasian donors. A later analysis re-examined previously published TCR beta repertoires from about 670 donors and added high-resolution HLA genotyping to investigate patterns of TCR occurrence. Every repertoire in the discovery cohort had been generated on one and the same sequencing platform. The number of typed donors differed by locus: about 620-630 for A, B, C, DRB1 and DQB1; approximately 540 for DQA1; 606 for DPA1; and some 450 for DPB1. About five DR-DQ haplotypes were treated as single units for association and clustering because of strong linkage in the cohort. General conclusions and limits of the study: A later analysis found that TCR association rates varied across HLA loci, with DRB1 alleles showing the most associated TCRs and HLA-C alleles the fewest. Around 16 rarely observed V segments, including chromosome 9 orphons, were excluded from the earlier analysis of approximately 500 of the donors because counts were too low. The sequencing pipeline was judged likely to have produced a cluster of highly shared sequence variants as a technical artifact. Most CMV-associated TCR beta chains appeared to be HLA-restricted in a later analysis, and the HLA associations seemed to be driven largely by CMV exposure. Cytomegalovirus status was reported to be diagnosed by the classifier with high specificity and sensitivity in both the original and validation cohorts. Three of the identified cytomegalovirus-associated TCR beta chains were confirmed in vitro to be specific for cytomegalovirus antigens. In an earlier analysis of about 550 of the donors, most TCR beta V segments were observed in productive rearrangements about 87% or about 30% of the time, broadly matching IMGT annotations. Because HLA typing was missing for some donors at each locus, association tests included only the typed subset. The study gave a list of under 200 TCR beta chains associated with cytomegalovirus. Across donors, most TCR sequences were observed very rarely, whereas some public TCRs were present in many individuals. A further reported finding was that TCR beta sequences accurately predicted the HLA-A and HLA-B alleles for most subjects in the first cohort. Presence/absence analyses assumed roughly uniform sequencing depth across donors, an assumption that may not hold. In a later analysis, HLA-associated TCR beta chains showed more clonal expansion and lower generation probabilities than non-associated chains that were equally common. Some IMGT-functional V segments, including TRBV6-2 and TRBV6-3, could not be told apart with the 87-base-pair reads, so those segments were excluded. Assigning TCR associations to individual alleles was difficult when HLA alleles, especially DR and DQ, strongly co-occurred. A later analysis reported that several top co-occurrence clusters appeared linked to parvovirus B19, influenza, CMV and Epstein-Barr virus. The cohort was sequenced for TCR beta chains only, and without alpha or paired-chain data the features that could be detected were limited. The only immune exposure information available for the cohort was CMV serostatus. A later analysis associated about 16,000 TCR beta sequences with specific HLA alleles at a false discovery rate of 0.05. Correlated functional status among segregating V segments might be attributable to linkage disequilibrium, but an unknown experimental factor could not be ruled out. A later genetic analysis associated a missense DCLRE1C variant with V-gene and J-gene trimming of TCR beta chains, and an independent cohort replicated the association. The authors suggested that the approach could potentially be generalized to other disease states and immunological phenotypes. According to a later genetic analysis, donors in an Asian-associated ancestry cluster had fewer N-insertions in productive TCRs than the roughly 670-donor mean.

Preparation of the library involved the immunoSEQ multiplex PCR assay. For the multiplex PCR, a mixture combining 60 forward primers for TCR Vbeta segments and 13 reverse primers for TCR Jbeta segments was used. A multiplex PCR assay on genomic DNA amplified the CDR3 region of rearranged TCR beta genes. The Illumina HiSeq System was used to sequence the amplified TCR beta libraries as 87-base-pair reads. In the original analysis: A later analysis tallied approximately 87 million unique TCR beta chains across the 650 to 750 repertoires, and about 12 million of those chains were shared by two or more donors. Raw reads were error-corrected and collapsed into unique sequences by a nearest-neighbor algorithm in which closely related sequences were merged to remove PCR and sequencing errors. V, D and J gene segments were assigned by aligning CDR3 sequences to IMGT reference sequences. Each retained sequence needed at least a six-nucleotide match to both a V gene segment and a J gene segment. A rearrangement was called productive if the CDR3 had no stop codons and remained in frame with V and J, and every other rearrangement was called non-productive. CDR3 was defined by IMGT convention, running from the second conserved V-encoded cysteine to the conserved J-encoded phenylalanine. The earlier analysis of a few hundred of the donors excluded any sequence lacking an unambiguous match to a single V gene segment. An earlier analysis of about 590 of the donors classified V segments as functional when productive rearrangements were above 56.7% and as segregating when the standard deviation between donors was above 5%. A statistical classification framework was built for diagnosing cytomegalovirus status from the catalog of TCR beta chain sequences. In a later analysis, TCR nucleotide sequences were compared against IMGT/GENE-DB human TR gene sequences so that V and J genes could be assigned. A later analysis assigned CDR3 sequences and most-parsimonious VDJ recombination scenarios with the TCRdist pipeline. In a later analysis, each TCR beta chain was defined by its CDR3 amino acid sequence together with its V-gene family, and reads lacking a unique V-gene family were excluded. In a later analysis, fewer than 650 highly shared, low-generation-probability nucleotide sequences were removed to address suspected cross-contamination and a sequencing artifact. In a later analysis, a clonal expansion index was calculated for each public chain from normalized within-repertoire ranks of inferred template counts. In a later analysis, generation probabilities were computed with a VDJ recombination model fitted to out-of-frame rearrangements, and the resulting probabilities were checked against IGoR. In a later analysis, TCR-TCR, TCR-HLA and TCR-CMV co-occurrence was scored with hypergeometric tests, and a repertoire-size bias correction was applied to TCR pairs. In a later analysis, false discovery rates were estimated by permuting HLA or CMV assignments 20 times. In a later analysis, co-occurring TCRs were grouped using DBSCAN, with TCRdist sequence similarity added in when clustering inside HLA-allele-positive subsets. Repertoires with fewer than 30,000 or more than 120,000 public chains, plus five repertoires with anomalous nucleotide sharing, were excluded from co-occurrence clustering. Drawn from immuneACCESS, this table holds only the in-frame rearrangements with V and J called that TCRdb kept. Clones are partly lost; checked studies trace under half to an unresolved V gene and leave the rest unexplained. The D gene and trimming were derived from the DNA, and the V and J assignments and clone size from that table. Across this sample there are more than 95,000 clones, with approximately 79% seen only once. Approximately 7.2% of the sample is held by the ten biggest clonotypes.

The germline V gene sets CDR1 to SGHRS and CDR2 to YFSETQ. V is trimmed back by 4 bases and J by 3 bases, and the junction contains 4 bases that no gene match accounts for. The CDR3 numbers 15 residues from cysteine through phenylalanine. The kept DNA is CDR3 alone, 45 bases in frame from the first base. On this clone itself: No antigen is known for it. Base qualities were left out, and no much larger clone turns up one base away.

In total, approximately 690 healthy bone marrow donors made up the cohort. At the time of sampling, all cohort members were nominally healthy, though unrecorded immune exposures were likely present. The donor tested CMV seropositive and was one of the 289 seropositive cohort members. A peripheral blood sample was collected from each donor, and TCR beta sequencing was performed on peripheral blood mononuclear cells. The Qiagen DNeasy Blood Extraction Kit was used to extract genomic DNA from the blood cell samples. The sequenced sample consisted of PBMCs. In this chain, TRBV5-1 is recombined with TRBJ2-1; TRBD2 matches 10 bases in the middle. The clonotype comes from a man aged 25-45 years in good health and CMV-seropositive. The bases read TGCGCCAGCAGCCCAGCGGGGGGGGGCTACAATGAGCAGTTCTTC. Translation gives CASSPAGGGYNEQFF.